This TCR beta chain was profiled in a study of blood T cell repertoires in COVID-19. Study as a whole: Researchers got acute and convalescent COVID-19 samples from the United States, Italy and Spain. From T cells, B-cell-depleted T cells, or PBMCs came the material, which was cDNA or gDNA.

Seattle participants joined during active infection and were tracked over time. In the study's own analysis: It was from reference gene primer amplification that nucleated cell counts were estimated. The table came from immunoSEQ multiplex PCR; TCRdb's copy has only in-frame clones and leaves some out. V and J calls and clone size are as listed in that table; D and trimming were resolved from the DNA. The sample has just over 150,000 clones, about 90% seen once. The sequenced sample consisted of peripheral blood. The sequence was collected from a man aged 25-45 years with COVID-19, enrolled during active disease.

CDR3 residues: CASSYMVAGSYEQYF. The CDR3 DNA follows: TGTGCCAGCAGTTACATGGTAGCGGGAAGCTACGAGCAGTACTTC. The chain has TRBV6-2 or TRBV6-3 and TRBJ2-7; 8 nucleotides align to TRBD2. This CDR3 has 15 residues. J gave up 3 bases and V 2 bases, and 6 bases lay outside the gene matches. Germline lookup yields CDR1 MNHEY and CDR2 SVGEGT.